A single sample gave rise to the 31 T cell receptor beta chains below, sequenced in a study of PD-L1 blockade in urothelial cancer. The data were produced by immunoSEQ multiplex PCR, yet TCRdb's version contains in-frame clones alone and is incomplete. The sample consists of tens of thousands of clones, approximately 80% of them appearing once. The starting material was PBMCs, obtained around atezolizumab (anti-PD-L1) treatment. The receptors were gathered from a man between 65 and 79 years old with urothelial cancer.

This sequence joins TRBV5-5 and TRBJ2-3; 7 nucleotides match TRBD2. V dropped 5 bases and J dropped 7; count of bases not matched to a gene: 13. CDR3 size: 15 residues. Germline loops: CDR1 SGHKS, CDR2 YYEKEE (reference sequence). The CDR3, as DNA: TGTGCCAGCAGTCTTGGGGCTAGCGGAACCAATACGCAGTATTTT. Translation: CASSLGASGTNTQYF.

The CDR3 reads CASSERGYGYTF. In DNA form, the CDR3 reads TGCGCCAGTTCCGAGAGGGGGTATGGCTACACCTTC. V gene TRBV10-2 combines with J gene TRBJ1-2; a possible D gene is TRBD1 (6 bases). The germline V gene encodes CDR1 WSHSY and CDR2 SAAADI. This CDR3 has 12 amino acids. With 9 bases removed from V and 5 bases from J, the gap between germline ends came to 13 bases.

This chain joins TRBV7-9 and TRBJ1-1; 10 nucleotides align to TRBD1. Germline trimming cut 5 bases from V and 9 bases from J; bases unmatched to any gene: 3. The CDR3 is 12 residues long. Looked up from germline, CDR1 is SEHNR and CDR2 is FQNEAQ (reference sequence). The CDR3 nucleotides are TGTGCCAGCAGCAGGGACAGGGGTAAAGCTTTCTTT. This codes for CASSRDRGKAFF.

This sequence joins TRBV18 and TRBJ2-7; 11 bases fit TRBD2. The CDR3 loop spans 17 amino acids. Losses at the gene ends were 0 bases for V and 6 bases for J; bases not matched to a gene: 10. Germline-derived CDR1 and CDR2 are KGHSH and LQKENI. The CDR3 region has the DNA TGTGCCAGCTCACCACCGACAGGAACTAGCGGGAGATCCGAGCAGTACTTC. Amino acid sequence: CASSPPTGTSGRSEQYF.

The rearrangement uses TRBV2 and TRBJ1-4, with 7 bases lining up with TRBD1. The CDR3 length is 16 residues. Germline-derived CDR1 and CDR2 are SNHLY and FYNNEI. The junction had 15 bases not matched to a gene; V was cut back by 6 bases and J by 8 bases. CDR3 nucleotide sequence: TGTGCCAGCAGCCTACAGGGGAGTCTTTTAGGAGAAAAACTGTTTTTT. Protein: CASSLQGSLLGEKLFF.

CDR3 nucleotides: TGCGCCAGCAGCGGCCGACAGGGTGGCACAGATACGCAGTATTTT. Protein product: CASSGRQGGTDTQYF. V is TRBV5-1 and J is TRBJ2-3; 7 bases line up with TRBD1. The V gene end was trimmed by 4 bases and the J gene end by 1 base; junction bases not matched to a gene: 6. The CDR3 consists of 15 residues. Germline CDR1 is SGHRS and CDR2 is YFSETQ.

This clone was seen a few times. The chain is built from TRBV7-2 and TRBJ2-5; the D gene is possibly TRBD2 (5 bases). This CDR3 is 13 amino acids long. V gave up 5 bases and J gave up 5 bases, with 12 bases separating them. Germline loops: CDR1 SGHTA, CDR2 FQGNSA. CDR3: CASSLTRAETQYF. The CDR3 DNA sequence: TGTGCCAGCAGCCTTACTAGGGCCGAGACCCAGTACTTC.

The J gene is TRBJ1-1, the V gene TRBV10-3; TRBD1 might be the D (5 bases). Looked up from germline, CDR1 is ENHRY and CDR2 is SYGVKD. V was cut by 4 bases and J by 5 bases, with 14 bases left in between. CDR3 length: 14 residues. CDR3 DNA: TGTGCCATCAGTGGGGGAGGGGTTGGGACTGAAGCTTTCTTT. Translating it yields CAISGGGVGTEAFF.

The chain joins TRBV6-1 to TRBJ1-2; the D gene is possibly TRBD1 (5 bases). Germline-derived CDR1 and CDR2 are MNHNS and SASEGT. The CDR3 runs to 14 residues. The V gene lost 4 bases and the J gene lost 2 bases, with 11 bases spanning the gap. The CDR3 loop reads CASSAQGSNYGYTF. CDR3 in DNA: TGTGCCAGCAGTGCCCAGGGATCCAACTATGGCTACACCTTC.

This chain connects TRBV7-2 to TRBJ1-2; 9 bases align to TRBD1. With 1 base clipped from V and 5 bases from J, the junction kept 2 bases outside the gene matches. This CDR3 spans 14 amino acids. From germline, CDR1 is SGHTA and CDR2 FQGNSA. The CDR3: CASSLDRGPYGYTF. The DNA for the CDR3 is TGTGCCAGCAGCTTAGACAGGGGGCCATATGGCTACACCTTC.

The rearrangement uses TRBV6-1 and TRBJ1-1; 8 nucleotides line up with TRBD1. The junction had 5 bases not matched to a gene; V was cut back by 3 bases and J by 5 bases. The germline V gene encodes CDR1 MNHNS and CDR2 SASEGT. CDR3 length: 14 amino acids. The CDR3 coding sequence is TGTGCCAGCAGTGAGAGGACAGGGAGGACTGAAGCTTTCTTT. Protein sequence: CASSERTGRTEAFF.

The V call is TRBV10-2, the J call TRBJ1-5, with TRBD1 as a possible D gene (5 bases). CDR1 is WSHSY and CDR2 is SAAADI in the germline V gene. The germline V and J ends were trimmed by 6 bases and 7 bases, with 13 bases remaining between them. CDR3 length equals 13 residues. DNA of the CDR3: TGCGCCAGCAGCCTTGGGCAGGGCCAGCCCCAGCATTTT. Protein sequence: CASSLGQGQPQHF.

The J gene is TRBJ2-1, the V gene TRBV18; TRBD2 matches at 7 bases. The CDR3 covers 16 residues. Unmatched junction bases numbered 8, after V lost 4 bases and J lost 2 bases. Germline CDR1 KGHSH, CDR2 LQKENI. CDR3 nucleotide sequence: TGTGCCAGCTCACGGGATCTAGCGGCCACCTACAATGAGCAGTTCTTC. It is translated as CASSRDLAATYNEQFF.

The chain links TRBV6-5 to TRBJ1-1; 9 nucleotides align to TRBD1. Per the germline V gene, CDR1 is MNHEY and CDR2 is SVGAGI. J lost 6 bases, V lost 0 bases, and 2 bases had no gene match. The CDR3 has 14 amino acids. The CDR3 DNA is TGTGCCAGCAGTTACTCCGGGACAGGGCCTGAAGCTTTCTTT. As protein: CASSYSGTGPEAFF.

V gene TRBV5-5 combines with J gene TRBJ2-7; the match to TRBD1 covers 7 bases. V was pared by 5 bases and J by 1 base, with 12 bases of the junction left unmatched. This CDR3 comprises 16 residues. The germline V gene has CDR1 SGHKS and CDR2 YYEKEE (reference sequence). The CDR3 coding sequence is TGTGCCAGCAGTTCCAGTGAACAGGGGACGTCCTACGAGCAGTACTTC. It codes for CASSSSEQGTSYEQYF.

The chain recombines TRBV5-4 with TRBJ2-5; 14 bases match TRBD2. Germline V gene lookup returns CDR1 SGHNT and CDR2 YYREEE (reference sequence). The J segment lost 5 bases and the V segment lost 4 bases, leaving 19 bases of the junction unmatched. The CDR3 covers 20 residues. The CDR3 loop is CASSPRGLAGVSGEAETQYF. The CDR3 DNA reads as TGTGCCAGCAGCCCCCGGGGACTAGCGGGAGTTAGTGGGGAAGCGGAGACCCAGTACTTC.

This chain joins TRBV18 and TRBJ2-3; unclear D gene. Germline values: CDR1 KGHSH, CDR2 LQKENI. The CDR3 contains 13 residues. V was pared by 3 bases and J by 5 bases, with 9 bases between. CDR3 DNA: TGTGCCAGCTCACCTCTTAGTAGAGATACGCAGTATTTT. It specifies CASSPLSRDTQYF.

This clone occurred a few times. This chain links TRBV9 with TRBJ2-5; 7 nucleotides align to TRBD1. In germline, CDR1 is SGDLS, CDR2 YYNGEE. V was pared by 3 bases and J by 2 bases, with 4 bases of the junction left unmatched. The CDR3 loop spans 14 amino acids. This chain's CDR3 is CASSARDRQETQYF. In DNA, the CDR3 is TGTGCCAGCAGCGCCCGGGACAGACAAGAGACCCAGTACTTC.

The chain has TRBV10-2 and TRBJ2-1; no reliable D call. CDR1 and CDR2 (germline): WSHSY, SAAADI. This CDR3 spans 12 amino acids. Trimming pared 0 bases from V and 12 bases from J, leaving 9 bases between. Here the CDR3 reads CASSESYWWQFF. In DNA, the CDR3 is TGCGCCAGCAGTGAGTCGTACTGGTGGCAGTTCTTC.

J is TRBJ2-7 and V is TRBV4-1; TRBD2 agrees at 8 bases. CDR3 size: 14 residues. Trimming at V came to 3 bases and at J to 5 bases, leaving 6 bases not matched to a gene. Germline CDR1 MGHRA, CDR2 YSYEKL. The CDR3 DNA follows: TGCGCCAGCAGCCATCAACGGGAGGGCCACGAGCAGTACTTC. As protein: CASSHQREGHEQYF.

This clone was seen a few times. The genes are TRBV4-2 and TRBJ2-3; 9 bases match TRBD2. With 4 bases clipped from V and 2 bases from J, the junction kept 13 bases outside the gene matches. The CDR3 consists of 18 residues. The germline gives CDR1 LGHNA, CDR2 YNFKEQ. CDR3 in amino acids: CASSLELAGDVFTDTQYF. The CDR3 DNA reads as TGTGCCAGCAGCCTCGAGTTAGCGGGAGATGTTTTCACAGATACGCAGTATTTT.

This chain joins TRBV27 and TRBJ2-7; D ambiguous. The CDR3 runs 16 residues. Germline CDR1 is MNHEY and CDR2 is SMNVEV (reference sequence). With 0 bases removed from V and 0 bases from J, the gap between germline ends came to 12 bases. This chain's CDR3 is CASSLSAAWRSYEQYF. Here the CDR3 DNA reads TGTGCCAGCAGTTTATCGGCGGCATGGCGCTCCTACGAGCAGTACTTC.

This chain links TRBV28 with TRBJ2-1; D is undetermined. Germline CDR1 MDHEN, CDR2 SYDVKM. CDR3 size: 11 residues. V lost 3 bases to trimming and J lost 5 bases, with 2 bases between them. CDR3 nucleotides: TGTGCCAGCAGTTTCGACAATGAGCAGTTCTTC. The encoded protein is CASSFDNEQFF.

The rearrangement links TRBV29-1 to TRBJ2-7, with 8 bases identical to TRBD2. The CDR3 sequence is 14 residues long. Germline-derived CDR1 and CDR2 are SQVTM and ANQGSEA. The V and J ends lost 6 bases and 0 bases, in that order; junction bases with no gene match: 7. The CDR3 sequence: CSVTTSGDSYEQYF. In DNA form, the CDR3 reads TGCAGCGTGACTACTAGCGGTGACTCCTACGAGCAGTACTTC.

The CDR3 region has the DNA TGTGCCAGCTCACCACTCGTGGGAGACAGGCAGAACACTGAAGCTTTCTTT. Encoded protein: CASSPLVGDRQNTEAFF. The chain couples TRBV18 to TRBJ1-1; D is possibly TRBD1 (6 bases). The CDR3 has 17 residues. CDR1 and CDR2 from the germline V gene are KGHSH and LQKENI. Trimming took off 1 base at V and 1 base at J, with 16 bases between the two ends. Full variable domain (remainder filled in from reference TRBV18 and TRBJ1-1): NAGVMQNPRHLVRRRGQEARLRCSPMKGHSHVYWYRQLPEEGLKFMVYLQKENIIDESGMPKERFSAEFPKEGPSILRIQQVVRGDSAAYFCASSPLVGDRQNTEAFFGQGTRLTVV.

The CDR3 loop reads CASSLVAGAYEQYF. In DNA form, the CDR3 reads TGTGCCAGCAGTTTAGTAGCGGGAGCCTACGAGCAGTACTTC. V usage is TRBV28 and J usage is TRBJ2-7; 9 positions match TRBD2. The CDR3 has 14 amino acids. Per the germline V gene, CDR1 is MDHEN and CDR2 is SYDVKM. V lost 2 bases and J lost 2; bases outside the gene matches: 1.

This clone was counted once. This rearrangement joins TRBV7-9 to TRBJ2-3; 11 bases line up with TRBD2. Trimming took 3 bases from V and 6 from J; bases not matched to a gene: 5. The CDR3 length is 15 residues. Germline assignment: CDR1 SEHNR and CDR2 FQNEAQ (reference sequence). The CDR3 coding sequence is TGTGCCAGCAGCTTTATGGCTAGCGGGAGGGATACGCAGTATTTT. Its translation is CASSFMASGRDTQYF.

The chain is built from TRBV19 and TRBJ2-1, with 7 bases lining up with TRBD2. From germline, CDR1 is LNHDA and CDR2 SQIVND (reference sequence). V was clipped by 8 bases and J by 8 bases; unmatched bases: 12. The CDR3 is 14 amino acids. CDR3 loop: CASGRVSGFDEQFF. The CDR3 DNA is TGTGCCAGTGGGAGGGTTTCCGGGTTCGATGAGCAGTTCTTC.

The CDR3 here is CSVTGGGNTIYF. Written as DNA, the CDR3 is TGCAGCGTTACAGGGGGTGGAAACACCATATATTTT. This chain connects TRBV29-1 to TRBJ1-3; TRBD1 aligns across 8 bases. The CDR3 is 12 amino acids. The germline CDR1 and CDR2 sequences are SQVTM and ANQGSEA. V lost 5 bases, J lost 3 bases, and 0 bases stayed unmatched. The variable domain in full, with the rest retrieved from reference TRBV29-1 and TRBJ1-3, is SAVISQKPSRDICQRGTSLTIQCQVDSQVTMMFWYRQQPGQSLTLIATANQGSEATYESGFVIDKFPISRPNLTFSTLTVSNMSPEDSSIYLCSVTGGGNTIYFGEGSWLTVV.

This chain joins TRBV2 and TRBJ2-7, with D maybe TRBD1 (6 bases). Germline lookup yields CDR1 SNHLY and CDR2 FYNNEI. The CDR3 is 11 amino acids. Trimming left V 8 bases short and J 5 bases short, with 10 bases between. CDR3 protein: CASHRVDEQYF. The CDR3 DNA sequence: TGTGCCAGCCACAGGGTTGACGAGCAGTACTTC.

CDR3 sequence reads: CASSPRGPPAAEETQYF. The CDR3, as DNA: TGTGCCAGCAGCCCGAGAGGTCCCCCCGCCGCCGAAGAGACCCAGTACTTC. This sequence joins TRBV7-2 and TRBJ2-5; D is undetermined. V was cut by 5 bases and J by 3 bases, with 22 bases left in between. The V gene's germline CDR1 is SGHTA and CDR2 FQGNSA. CDR3 length equals 17 residues.